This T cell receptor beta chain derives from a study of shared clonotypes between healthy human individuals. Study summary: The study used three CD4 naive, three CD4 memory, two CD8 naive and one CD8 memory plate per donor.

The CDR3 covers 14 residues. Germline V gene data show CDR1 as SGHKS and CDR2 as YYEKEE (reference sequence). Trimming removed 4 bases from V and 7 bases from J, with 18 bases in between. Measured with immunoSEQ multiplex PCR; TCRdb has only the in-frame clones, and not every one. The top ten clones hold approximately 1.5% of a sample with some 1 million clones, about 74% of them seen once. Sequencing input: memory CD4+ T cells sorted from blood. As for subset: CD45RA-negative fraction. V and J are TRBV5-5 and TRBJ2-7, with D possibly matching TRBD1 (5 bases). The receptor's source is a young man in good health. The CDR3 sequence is CASSLQAVSGEQYF. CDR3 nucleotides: TGTGCCAGCAGCCTCCAGGCAGTCTCAGGGGAGCAGTACTTC.